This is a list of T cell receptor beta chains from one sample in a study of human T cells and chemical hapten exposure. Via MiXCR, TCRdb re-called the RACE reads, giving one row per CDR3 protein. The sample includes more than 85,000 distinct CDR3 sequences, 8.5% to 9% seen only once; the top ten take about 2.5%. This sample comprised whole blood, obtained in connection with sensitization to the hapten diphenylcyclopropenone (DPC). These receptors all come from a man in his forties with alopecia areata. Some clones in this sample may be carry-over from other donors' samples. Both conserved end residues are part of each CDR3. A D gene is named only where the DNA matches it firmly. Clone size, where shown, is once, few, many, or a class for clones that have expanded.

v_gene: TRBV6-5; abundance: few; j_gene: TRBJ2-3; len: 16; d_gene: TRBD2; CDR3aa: CASSLNGGRLSDTQYF; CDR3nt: TGTGCCAGCAGTCTGAATGGCGGGAGATTATCAGATACGCAGTATTTT
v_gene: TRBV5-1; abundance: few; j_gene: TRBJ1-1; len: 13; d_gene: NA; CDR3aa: CASSWGVNTEAFF; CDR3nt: TGCGCCAGCAGCTGGGGGGTGAACACTGAAGCTTTCTTT
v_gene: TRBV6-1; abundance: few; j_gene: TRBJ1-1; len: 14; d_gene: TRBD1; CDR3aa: CASSDRGLGTEAFF; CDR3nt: TGTGCCAGCAGTGACAGGGGGCTCGGCACTGAAGCTTTCTTT
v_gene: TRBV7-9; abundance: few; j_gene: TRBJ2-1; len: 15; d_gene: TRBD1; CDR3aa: CASSLGQGGDNEQFF; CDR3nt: TGTGCCAGCAGCTTAGGACAGGGTGGGGACAATGAGCAGTTCTTC
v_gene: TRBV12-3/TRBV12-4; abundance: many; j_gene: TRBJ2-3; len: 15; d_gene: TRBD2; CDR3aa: CASRMLAGVSDTQYF; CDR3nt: TGTGCCAGCAGAATGCTAGCGGGAGTGTCAGATACGCAGTATTTT
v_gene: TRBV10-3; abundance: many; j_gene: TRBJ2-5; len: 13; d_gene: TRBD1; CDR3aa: CAMRQGAGETQYF; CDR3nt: TGTGCCATGCGACAGGGGGCCGGAGAGACCCAGTACTTC
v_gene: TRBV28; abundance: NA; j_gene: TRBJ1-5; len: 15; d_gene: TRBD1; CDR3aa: CASSPSGTGTQPQHF; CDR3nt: TGTGCCAGCAGTCCTTCCGGGACAGGGACTCAGCCCCAGCATTTT
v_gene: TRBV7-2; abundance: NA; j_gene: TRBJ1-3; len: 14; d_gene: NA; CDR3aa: CASSLIQAGNTIYF; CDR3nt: TGTGCCAGCAGCTTAATACAGGCTGGAAACACCATATATTTT
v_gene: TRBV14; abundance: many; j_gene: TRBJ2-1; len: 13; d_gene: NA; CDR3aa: CASSPGSHNEQFF; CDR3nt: TGTGCCAGCAGCCCTGGCAGCCACAATGAGCAGTTCTTC
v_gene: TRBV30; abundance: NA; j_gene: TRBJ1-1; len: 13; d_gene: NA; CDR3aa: CSWTMRGATEAFF; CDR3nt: TGTTCCTGGACCATGAGGGGGGCCACTGAAGCTTTCTTT
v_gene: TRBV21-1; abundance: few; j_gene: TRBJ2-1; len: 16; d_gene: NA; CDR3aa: CASSLRGEEMYNEQFF; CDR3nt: TGTGCCAGCAGCCTCCGGGGGGAGGAAATGTACAATGAGCAGTTCTTC
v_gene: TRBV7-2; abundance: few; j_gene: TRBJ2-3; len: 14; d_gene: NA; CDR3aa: CASSRGASTDTQYF; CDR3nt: TGTGCCAGCAGCCGGGGGGCGAGCACAGATACGCAGTATTTT
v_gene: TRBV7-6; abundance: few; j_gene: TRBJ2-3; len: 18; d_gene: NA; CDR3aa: CASSSIIYRRLVTDTQYF; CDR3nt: TGTGCCAGCAGCTCGATAATTTACAGGAGATTGGTGACAGATACGCAGTATTTT
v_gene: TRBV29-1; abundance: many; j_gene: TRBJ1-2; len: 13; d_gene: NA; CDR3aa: CSVLMTGAYGYTF; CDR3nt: TGCAGCGTTCTTATGACAGGAGCCTATGGCTACACCTTC
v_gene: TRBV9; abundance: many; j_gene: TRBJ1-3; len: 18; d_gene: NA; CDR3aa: CASSRDARTEVGGNTIYF; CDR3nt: TGTGCCAGCAGTCGTGACGCCCGCACGGAGGTTGGTGGAAACACCATATATTTT
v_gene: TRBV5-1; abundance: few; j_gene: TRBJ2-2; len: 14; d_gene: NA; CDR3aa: CASSATENTGELFF; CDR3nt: TGCGCCAGCAGCGCGACAGAGAACACCGGGGAGCTGTTTTTT
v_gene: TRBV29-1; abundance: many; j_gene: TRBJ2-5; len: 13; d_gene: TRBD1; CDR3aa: CSVADRAQETQYF; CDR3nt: TGCAGCGTAGCAGACAGGGCCCAAGAGACCCAGTACTTC
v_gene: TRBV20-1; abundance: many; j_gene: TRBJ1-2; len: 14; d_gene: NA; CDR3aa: CSAESKERSRGYTF; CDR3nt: TGCAGTGCAGAATCGAAGGAACGATCCCGAGGCTACACCTTC
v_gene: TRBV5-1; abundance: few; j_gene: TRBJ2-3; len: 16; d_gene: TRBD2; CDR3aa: CASSLDGRLSTDTQYF; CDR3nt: TGCGCCAGCAGCTTGGACGGGAGGCTTTCGACAGATACGCAGTATTTT
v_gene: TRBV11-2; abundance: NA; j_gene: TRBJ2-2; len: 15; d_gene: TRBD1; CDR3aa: CASSFLDRGTGELFF; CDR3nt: TGTGCCAGCAGCTTCCTTGACAGGGGGACCGGGGAGCTGTTTTTT
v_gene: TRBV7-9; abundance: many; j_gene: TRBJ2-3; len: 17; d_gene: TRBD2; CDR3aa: CASSLAGLAGGADTQYF; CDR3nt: TGTGCCAGCAGCTTAGCGGGACTAGCGGGAGGGGCGGATACGCAGTATTTT
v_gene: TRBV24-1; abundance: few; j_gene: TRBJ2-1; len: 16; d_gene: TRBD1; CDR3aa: CATSDFGTGIPYEQFF; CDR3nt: TGTGCCACCAGTGATTTTGGGACAGGGATTCCGTATGAGCAGTTCTTC
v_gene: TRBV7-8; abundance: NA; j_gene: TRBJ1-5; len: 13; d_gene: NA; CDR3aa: CASSLEADQPQHF; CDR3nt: TGTGCCAGCAGCTTAGAGGCAGATCAGCCCCAGCATTTT
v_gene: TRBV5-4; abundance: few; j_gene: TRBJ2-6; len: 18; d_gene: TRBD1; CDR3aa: CASSLGQGLLSGANVLTF; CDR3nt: TGTGCCAGCAGCTTGGGACAGGGGCTCCTCTCTGGGGCCAACGTCCTGACTTTC
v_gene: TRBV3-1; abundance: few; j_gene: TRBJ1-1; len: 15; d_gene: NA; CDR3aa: CASSQVRQLNTEAFF; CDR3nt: TGTGCCAGCAGCCAAGTAAGACAGTTGAACACTGAAGCTTTCTTT
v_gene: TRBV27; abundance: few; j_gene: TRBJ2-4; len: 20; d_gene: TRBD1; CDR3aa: CASSPRTGVLRDTAKNIQYF; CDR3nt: TGTGCCAGCAGTCCGAGGACAGGGGTCCTTCGGGATACAGCCAAAAACATTCAGTACTTC